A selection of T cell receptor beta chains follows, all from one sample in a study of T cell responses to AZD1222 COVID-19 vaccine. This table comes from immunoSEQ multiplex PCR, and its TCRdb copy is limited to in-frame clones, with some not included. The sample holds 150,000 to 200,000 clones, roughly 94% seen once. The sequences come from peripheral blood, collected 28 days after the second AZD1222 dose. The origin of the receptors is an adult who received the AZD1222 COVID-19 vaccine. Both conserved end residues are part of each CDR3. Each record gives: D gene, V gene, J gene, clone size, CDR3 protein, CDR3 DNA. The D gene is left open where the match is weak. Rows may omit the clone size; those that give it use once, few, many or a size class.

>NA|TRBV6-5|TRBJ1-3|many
CASSPKAGNTIYF
TGTGCCAGTTCCCCAAAAGCTGGAAACACCATATATTTT
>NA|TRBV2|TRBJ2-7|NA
CASFGGRAGYEQYF
TGTGCCAGCTTTGGGGGCAGGGCCGGGTACGAGCAGTACTTC
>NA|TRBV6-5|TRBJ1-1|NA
CASSYVWGGSNTEAFF
TGTGCCAGCAGTTACGTATGGGGGGGTTCCAACACTGAAGCTTTCTTT
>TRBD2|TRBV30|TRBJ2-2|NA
CAWMVAGVAGELFF
TGTGCCTGGATGGTAGCGGGAGTCGCCGGGGAGCTGTTTTTT
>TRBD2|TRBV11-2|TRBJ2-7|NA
CASSHGAGPGGEQYF
TGTGCCAGCAGCCACGGGGCGGGGCCGGGAGGCGAGCAGTACTTC
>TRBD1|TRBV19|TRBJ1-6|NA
CASTRTGSSYNSPLHF
TGTGCCAGTACCAGGACAGGGAGCTCCTATAATTCACCCCTCCACTTT
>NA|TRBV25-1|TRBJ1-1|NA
CASEPSRGMNTEAFF
TGTGCCAGCGAACCCTCAAGGGGTATGAACACTGAAGCTTTCTTT
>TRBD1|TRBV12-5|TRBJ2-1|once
CASGYSARGKDEQFF
TGTGCTAGTGGTTACTCCGCCAGGGGGAAGGATGAGCAGTTCTTC
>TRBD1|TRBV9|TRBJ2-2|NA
CASSVGTGGQNTGELFF
TGTGCCAGCAGCGTAGGGACAGGGGGTCAAAACACCGGGGAGCTGTTTTTT
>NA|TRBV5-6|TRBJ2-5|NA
CASSLDGGGETQYF
TGTGCCAGCAGCTTGGACGGTGGGGGAGAGACCCAGTACTTC
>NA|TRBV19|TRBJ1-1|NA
CASSLSGGTEAFF
TGTGCCAGTAGCTTATCGGGGGGCACTGAAGCTTTCTTT
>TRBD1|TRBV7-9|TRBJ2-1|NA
CASRGRDRVGGEQFF
TGTGCCAGCAGGGGACGGGACAGGGTAGGGGGTGAGCAGTTCTTC
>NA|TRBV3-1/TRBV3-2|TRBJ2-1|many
CASSQGSTSYNEQFF
TGTGCCAGCAGCCAAGGAAGCACCTCCTACAATGAGCAGTTCTTC
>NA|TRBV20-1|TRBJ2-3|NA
CTPGLGDTQYF
TGCACCCCGGGGTTGGGAGATACGCAGTATTTT
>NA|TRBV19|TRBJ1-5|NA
CASTAGQSFSNQPQHF
TGTGCCAGTACCGCTGGACAGAGCTTTAGCAATCAGCCCCAGCATTTT
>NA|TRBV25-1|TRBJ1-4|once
CASSEFGNEKLFF
TGTGCCAGCAGTGAATTCGGAAATGAAAAACTGTTTTTT
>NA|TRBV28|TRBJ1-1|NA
CASRERKMNTEAFF
TGTGCCAGCAGAGAACGGAAGATGAACACTGAAGCTTTCTTT
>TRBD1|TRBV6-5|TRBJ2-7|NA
CASSYSGQGLSYEQYF
TGTGCCAGCAGTTACTCGGGACAGGGGTTGTCCTACGAGCAGTACTTC
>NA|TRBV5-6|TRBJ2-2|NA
CASSLGGNTGELFF
TGTGCCAGCAGCTTGGGGGGGAACACCGGGGAGCTGTTTTTT
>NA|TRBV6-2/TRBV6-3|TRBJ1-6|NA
CASSYDGENSPLHF
TGTGCCAGCAGTTACGACGGGGAAAATTCACCCCTCCACTTT
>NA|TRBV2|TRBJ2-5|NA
CASSSQGETQYF
TGTGCCAGCAGTTCACAGGGAGAGACCCAGTACTTC
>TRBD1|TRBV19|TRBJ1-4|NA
CASNTWTGTNEKLFF
TGTGCCAGTAACACCTGGACAGGGACTAATGAAAAACTGTTTTTT
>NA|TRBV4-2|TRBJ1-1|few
CASSHEIQLNTEAFF
TGTGCCAGCAGCCACGAAATCCAGTTGAACACTGAAGCTTTCTTT
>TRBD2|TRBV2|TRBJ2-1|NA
CASSEGVAGLYNEQFF
TGTGCCAGCAGTGAAGGGGTAGCGGGGTTATACAATGAGCAGTTCTTC
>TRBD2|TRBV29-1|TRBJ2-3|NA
CSGDGFASGGGYSTDTQYF
TGCAGCGGAGATGGTTTCGCTAGCGGGGGGGGTTATAGCACAGATACGCAGTATTTT
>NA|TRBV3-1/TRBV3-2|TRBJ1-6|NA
CASSLRDYNSPLHF
TGTGCCAGCAGCCTCCGGGACTATAATTCACCCCTCCACTTT
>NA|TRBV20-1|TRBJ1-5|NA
CSASRILDSNQPQHF
TGCAGTGCTAGTCGCATTCTTGATAGCAATCAGCCCCAGCATTTT
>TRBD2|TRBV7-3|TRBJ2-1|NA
CASSSRTSGISYNEQFF
TGTGCCAGCAGCTCGCGGACTAGCGGGATCTCCTACAATGAGCAGTTCTTC
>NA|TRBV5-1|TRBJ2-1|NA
CASSLAPPGELDEQFF
TGCGCCAGCAGCTTGGCCCCCCCGGGAGAACTAGATGAGCAGTTCTTC
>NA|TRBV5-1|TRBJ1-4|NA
CASSLKGMVNEKLFF
TGCGCCAGCAGCTTGAAGGGGATGGTGAATGAAAAACTGTTTTTT
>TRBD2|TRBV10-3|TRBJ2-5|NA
CAISGTRGETQYF
TGTGCCATCAGTGGGACTAGAGGAGAGACCCAGTACTTC
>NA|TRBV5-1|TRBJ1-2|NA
CASSQPGTLGYTF
TGCGCCAGCAGCCAGCCCGGGACACTAGGCTACACCTTC
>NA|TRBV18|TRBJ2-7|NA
CASSPRGTTGDEQYF
TGTGCCAGCTCACCACGCGGGACCACAGGTGACGAGCAGTACTTC